These T cell receptor beta chains were read from a single sample in a study of blood T cells in healthy people across ages. TCRdb recomputed calls from the 5' RACE reads with MiXCR, one row per CDR3 protein. The data show around 620,000 distinct CDR3 sequences, with about 25% seen just once and around 18% held by the top ten. The sequenced sample was blood. The receptors here all came from a woman in her 70s in good health. The CDR3 runs from the conserved cysteine through the conserved F or W. A D gene is named only where the DNA matches it firmly. Clone size is shown for a subset of rows, as once, few, many or a class of expanded clone.

d_gene	v_gene	abundance	j_gene	CDR3aa	CDR3nt
-	TRBV12-3/TRBV12-4	-	TRBJ1-5	CANSPQAWGNQPQHF	TGTGCCAACAGTCCCCAGGCGTGGGGCAATCAGCCCCAGCATTTT
TRBD2	TRBV20-1	-	TRBJ2-1	CSASPPSGQNNEQFF	TGCAGTGCTAGCCCCCCTAGCGGGCAAAACAATGAGCAGTTCTTC
TRBD1	TRBV3-1	many	TRBJ2-1	CASSQVGTGTYNEQFF	TGTGCCAGCAGCCAAGTGGGGACAGGGACCTACAATGAGCAGTTCTTC
-	TRBV7-6	few	TRBJ2-1	CASSLAQGGNEQFF	TGTGCCAGCAGCTTAGCCCAGGGGGGCAATGAGCAGTTCTTC
TRBD1	TRBV2	few	TRBJ1-5	CASTSFWTGVGNQPQHF	TGTGCCAGCACCTCCTTCTGGACAGGGGTAGGCAATCAGCCCCAGCATTTT
-	TRBV7-9	many	TRBJ2-5	CASSGAWETQYF	TGTGCCAGCAGCGGGGCTTGGGAGACCCAGTACTTC
TRBD2	TRBV29-1	few	TRBJ2-3	CSVRWTSGVGTDTQYF	TGCAGCGTCCGCTGGACTAGCGGGGTGGGCACAGATACGCAGTATTTT
TRBD1	TRBV5-1	-	TRBJ2-3	CASSPTGVLDTQYF	TGCGCCAGCAGCCCTACAGGGGTATTAGATACGCAGTATTTT
-	TRBV5-5	-	TRBJ2-1	CASSLMGRAVDNEQFF	TGTGCCAGCAGCCTCATGGGGCGGGCGGTGGACAATGAGCAGTTCTTC
-	TRBV6-5	-	TRBJ2-2	CASRVAGELFF	TGTGCCAGCAGAGTGGCCGGGGAGCTGTTTTTT
-	TRBV5-8	few	TRBJ2-3	CASSYLASTDTQYF	TGTGCCAGCAGTTATCTAGCGAGCACAGATACGCAGTATTTT
-	TRBV7-2	-	TRBJ2-5	CASSLVQVRDQYF	TGTGCCAGCAGCTTGGTACAGGTGCGAGACCAGTACTTC
-	TRBV11-1	-	TRBJ2-2	CASCREDRTGELFF	TGTGCCAGCTGCAGAGAAGATAGGACCGGGGAGCTGTTTTTT
-	TRBV4-3	-	TRBJ2-5	CASSQDNRVVETQYF	TGCGCCAGCAGCCAAGACAACAGGGTTGTGGAGACCCAGTACTTC
TRBD1	TRBV29-1	-	TRBJ1-2	CSVDRGMGGYTF	TGCAGCGTTGACAGGGGGATGGGTGGCTACACCTTC
TRBD1	TRBV7-9	-	TRBJ1-1	CASSLARQGFTEAFF	TGTGCCAGCAGCTTAGCCCGACAGGGGTTCACTGAAGCTTTCTTT
-	TRBV6-2/TRBV6-3	-	TRBJ1-2	CASIPRTANYGYTF	TGTGCCAGCATCCCACGGACAGCTAACTATGGCTACACCTTC
TRBD1	TRBV12-3/TRBV12-4	few	TRBJ2-7	CASSWTGGLSYEQYF	TGTGCCAGCAGTTGGACAGGGGGCCTCTCCTACGAGCAGTACTTC
-	TRBV19	-	TRBJ2-5	CASSQGGSSEETQYF	TGTGCCAGTTCCCAGGGGGGCAGTTCAGAAGAGACCCAGTACTTC
-	TRBV21-1	few	TRBJ1-2	CASSKAASRDYGYTF	TGTGCCAGCAGCAAAGCCGCCTCGAGGGACTATGGCTACACCTTC
-	TRBV20-1	-	TRBJ2-2	CSASGAGPGELFF	TGCAGTGCTAGTGGTGCGGGACCCGGGGAGCTGTTTTTT
-	TRBV5-1	-	TRBJ2-7	CASSSQGRNEQYF	TGCGCCAGCAGCTCGCAGGGGCGGAACGAGCAGTACTTC
-	TRBV7-2	-	TRBJ1-2	CASSKTVTDYGYTF	TGTGCCAGCAGCAAGACAGTGACGGACTATGGCTACACCTTC
TRBD1	TRBV24-1	once	TRBJ1-1	CATSDPGTGGGNTEAFF	TGTGCCACCAGTGATCCCGGGACAGGGGGCGGGAACACTGAAGCTTTCTTT
TRBD2	TRBV13	many	TRBJ2-7	CASSLGRGWYEQYF	TGTGCCAGCAGCTTAGGGCGGGGGTGGTACGAGCAGTACTTC
TRBD1	TRBV12-3/TRBV12-4	-	TRBJ1-5	CASNRGAGGVQPQHF	TGTGCCAGCAACCGTGGGGCAGGGGGCGTACAGCCCCAGCATTTT
-	TRBV27	-	TRBJ1-2	CASWDDNKPYGYTF	TGTGCCAGCTGGGACGATAATAAGCCCTATGGCTACACCTTC
TRBD2	TRBV9	few	TRBJ2-7	CASSTAGGHEQYF	TGTGCCAGCAGCACAGCGGGGGGGCACGAGCAGTACTTC
TRBD1	TRBV20-1	-	TRBJ1-2	CSAPRDRDHYGYTF	TGCAGTGCTCCCCGGGACAGGGATCACTATGGCTACACCTTC
-	TRBV6-6	once	TRBJ2-5	CASSYPALRYQETQYF	TGTGCCAGCAGTTACCCCGCACTTAGATACCAAGAGACCCAGTACTTC
TRBD2	TRBV20-1	-	TRBJ2-7	CSARESAGGNYEQYF	TGCAGTGCTAGAGAAAGCGCGGGGGGCAATTACGAGCAGTACTTC
TRBD2	TRBV2	-	TRBJ2-1	CASRLAGVYNEQFF	TGTGCCAGCAGACTAGCGGGAGTTTACAATGAGCAGTTCTTC
-	TRBV13	-	TRBJ2-5	CASSANKRGAETQYF	TGTGCCAGCAGCGCCAACAAGAGAGGGGCAGAGACCCAGTACTTC
-	TRBV21-1	few	TRBJ2-2	CASILTGDTGELFF	TGTGCCAGCATTCTCACAGGGGACACCGGGGAGCTGTTTTTT
TRBD2	TRBV11-2	-	TRBJ2-1	CASSLSLAGTNEQFF	TGTGCCAGCAGCTTATCGCTAGCGGGTACTAATGAGCAGTTCTTC
TRBD2	TRBV4-3	-	TRBJ2-3	CASSQDHLGGADTQYF	TGCGCCAGCAGCCAAGATCATCTCGGGGGGGCCGATACGCAGTATTTT
-	TRBV7-9	-	TRBJ1-2	CASSSLVDSYYGYTF	TGTGCCAGCAGCTCTCTGGTCGACAGTTACTATGGCTACACCTTC
TRBD2	TRBV10-3	many	TRBJ2-5	CAIRGTSGSQETQYF	TGTGCCATCAGAGGGACTAGCGGGTCCCAAGAGACCCAGTACTTC
-	TRBV20-1	-	TRBJ2-1	CSASRVGSGPSYNEQFF	TGCAGTGCTAGCCGGGTGGGTAGCGGACCCTCCTACAATGAGCAGTTCTTC
-	TRBV5-5	-	TRBJ1-2	CASSLEITGGYGCTF	TGTGCCAGCAGCTTGGAGATAACGGGGGGCTATGGCTGCACCTTC
TRBD1	TRBV7-2	-	TRBJ2-7	CASSSRDRNPYEQYF	TGTGCCAGCAGCTCCCGGGACAGGAATCCGTACGAGCAGTACTTC
-	TRBV3-1	-	TRBJ2-5	CASSLTGMVSQYF	TGTGCCAGCAGCCTCACGGGCATGGTGTCCCAGTACTTC
TRBD1	TRBV7-2	-	TRBJ1-2	CASIPSTGGNYGYTF	TGTGCCAGCATCCCCTCGACAGGGGGCAACTATGGCTACACCTTC
TRBD2	TRBV20-1	few	TRBJ2-3	CSAPSLSGGGDTQYF	TGCAGTGCTCCTTCGCTTAGCGGGGGAGGGGATACGCAGTATTTT
-	TRBV10-3	few	TRBJ2-3	CATLSSDTQYF	TGTGCCACCCTTTCTAGTGATACGCAGTATTTT
-	TRBV5-1	-	TRBJ2-7	CASSLNGQGGEQYF	TGCGCCAGCAGCTTGAACGGCCAGGGGGGCGAGCAGTACTTC
-	TRBV20-1	-	TRBJ1-3	CSARVQGSNTIYF	TGCAGTGCTAGAGTACAGGGTTCAAACACCATATATTTT
-	TRBV20-1	-	TRBJ2-1	CSAREAGRTHNEQFF	TGCAGTGCTAGAGAGGCGGGGCGAACCCACAATGAGCAGTTCTTC
-	TRBV4-1	few	TRBJ1-1	CASSRPGSTEAFF	TGCGCCAGCAGCCGGCCAGGGTCGACTGAAGCTTTCTTT
TRBD2	TRBV9	-	TRBJ2-1	CASSELAGGQGEQFF	TGTGCCAGCAGCGAACTAGCGGGGGGGCAGGGTGAGCAGTTCTTC
-	TRBV2	-	TRBJ1-1	CASRDDVNTEAFF	TGTGCCAGCAGAGATGACGTGAACACTGAAGCTTTCTTT
TRBD2	TRBV10-3	many	TRBJ2-4	CAISETSGLAKNIQYF	TGTGCCATCAGTGAGACTAGCGGGTTAGCCAAAAACATTCAGTACTTC
TRBD2	TRBV7-3	-	TRBJ2-3	CASSLSLAGGQDTQYF	TGTGCCAGCAGCTTAAGCTTGGCGGGAGGGCAAGATACGCAGTATTTT
-	TRBV20-1	few	TRBJ2-1	CSSQGGGAANEQFF	TGCAGTTCCCAAGGGGGGGGGGCCGCGAATGAGCAGTTCTTC
TRBD1	TRBV7-8	-	TRBJ1-6	CASSSRQGWNSPLHF	TGTGCCAGCAGCTCAAGACAGGGTTGGAATTCACCCCTCCACTTT
-	TRBV4-2	-	TRBJ1-3	CASTVGWGRSGNTIYF	TGTGCCAGCACCGTAGGTTGGGGCCGCTCTGGAAACACCATATATTTT